This note documents a single T cell receptor (beta chain) sequence. These data belong to a study of blood T cell repertoires in COVID-19. Study background: The analysed material was cDNA or gDNA that came from T cells, B-cell-depleted T cells, or PBMCs.

CDR1 and CDR2 (germline): LGHNA, YNFKEQ. Trimming took off 3 bases at V and 6 bases at J, with 10 bases between the two ends. This CDR3 spans 13 amino acids. Per the authors' pipeline: Using reference gene primer amplification, nucleated cell counts were estimated. Data came from immunoSEQ multiplex PCR; TCRdb stores just in-frame clones and leaves some out. V and J calls and clone size are those listed in that table; D and trimming were worked out from the DNA. This sample has over 150,000 clones, with roughly 84% found just once. This TCR was sampled from a man aged 50-60 years with active or convalescent COVID-19. The chain combines TRBV4-2 with TRBJ2-3; no clear D. The sequencing input was peripheral blood. CDR3: CASSQLGVDTQYF. CDR3 bases: TGTGCCAGCAGCCAGTTGGGCGTGGATACGCAGTATTTT.